This T cell receptor (beta chain) was recorded in a study of Ad26.COV2.S vaccination and SARS-CoV-2 variants. Whole-study context: Intramuscularly, Ad26.COV2.S was given either once or twice, 56 days apart. Study results and limitations: In vaccinated individuals, spike-specific CD8+ and CD4+ T cell responses reportedly displayed substantial breadth.

Treatment indicated: around 19 received Ad26.COV2.S at low or high dose, single or two shots; roughly 5 received placebo; per-sample allocation not given. Each sample was drawn 63 days after the first injection (of vaccine or placebo). Remarks on this clone: Its antigen is unidentified.

Germline CDR1 SGHNT, CDR2 YENEEA. Trimming shortened V by 5 bases and J by 0 bases, and 16 bases separated the two germline ends. This CDR3 has 17 amino acids. Only in-frame clones appear in the TCRdb table, and some are missing; sequencing was by immunoSEQ multiplex PCR. The sample includes approximately 350,000 clones, roughly 84% seen only once; the top ten take roughly 3.1%. The TCR was taken from a person aged 18-60 years who received the Ad26.COV2.S COVID-19 vaccine or a placebo. This material consisted of peripheral blood, taken in a trial of Ad26.COV2.S vaccine versus placebo. The genes are TRBV11-3 and TRBJ2-2, with D possibly called TRBD1 or TRBD2 (5 bases each). The CDR3 region is CASSPGKGSPNTGELFF. The DNA for the CDR3 is TGTGCCAGCAGCCCCGGGAAGGGGAGCCCGAACACCGGGGAGCTGTTTTTT.